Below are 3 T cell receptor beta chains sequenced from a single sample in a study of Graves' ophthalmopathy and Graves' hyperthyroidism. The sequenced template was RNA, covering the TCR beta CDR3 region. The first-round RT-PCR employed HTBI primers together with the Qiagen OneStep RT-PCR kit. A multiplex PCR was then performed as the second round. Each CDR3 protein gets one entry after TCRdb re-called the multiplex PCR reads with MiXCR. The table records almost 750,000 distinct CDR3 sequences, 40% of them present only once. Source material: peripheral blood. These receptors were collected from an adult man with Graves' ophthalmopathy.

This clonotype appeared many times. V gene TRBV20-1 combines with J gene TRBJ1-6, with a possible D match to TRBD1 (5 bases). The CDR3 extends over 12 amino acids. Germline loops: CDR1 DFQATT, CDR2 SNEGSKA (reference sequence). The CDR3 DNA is TGCAGCGCCGGGACGGTGAATTCACCCCTCCACTTT. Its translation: CSAGTVNSPLHF.

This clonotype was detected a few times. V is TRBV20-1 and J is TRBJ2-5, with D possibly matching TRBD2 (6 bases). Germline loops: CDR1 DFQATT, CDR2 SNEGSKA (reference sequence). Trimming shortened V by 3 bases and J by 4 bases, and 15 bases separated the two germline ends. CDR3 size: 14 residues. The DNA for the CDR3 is TGCAGTGCTAGGGAGACGGGGAGGCTAGAGACCCAGTACTTC. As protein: CSARETGRLETQYF.

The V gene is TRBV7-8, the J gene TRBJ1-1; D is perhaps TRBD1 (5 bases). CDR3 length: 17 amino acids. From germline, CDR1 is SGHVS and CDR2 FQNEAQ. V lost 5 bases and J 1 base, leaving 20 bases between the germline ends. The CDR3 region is CASSLVGKGPTNTEAFF. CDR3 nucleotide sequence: TGTGCCAGCAGCCTGGTCGGCAAGGGGCCCACGAACACTGAAGCTTTCTTT.